This T cell receptor (beta chain) was captured in a study of CD8+ T cells in alopecia areata. Whole-study results and caveats: Sharing of TCR sequences between patients (possibly for HLA-related reasons) was less clear than in mice. Normal skin contains resident alphabeta T cells, and these are also sequenced in scalp samples. Greater clonality was observed in lesional scalp samples, especially alopecia totalis/universalis, versus normal scalp.

V was shortened by 4 bases and J by 2 bases, with 16 bases between the two germline ends. The germline CDR1 and CDR2 sequences are SGHRS and YFSETQ. The CDR3 length is 16 residues. Once RNA had been extracted, it was reverse transcribed into cDNA to act as the sequencing template. Method: immunoSEQ multiplex PCR; TCRdb's copy keeps in-frame clones and lacks some. The sample carries around 190,000 clones, just over 55% recorded once. A FACSAria was used to sort CD4+ and CD8+ T cells. These cells came from PBMCs. Details on this clone: Its specificity is unknown.

The TCR was taken from a human donor in good health. Sequencing was carried out using CD8+ T cells sorted from blood. The genes are TRBV5-1 and TRBJ2-1; possible D gene TRBD1, 5 bases. Here the CDR3 DNA reads TGCGCCAGCAGCCTAACAGGTGAAGCTCCCTACAATGAGCAGTTCTTC. It codes for CASSLTGEAPYNEQFF.